This TCR beta chain was identified in a study of cytomegalovirus exposure and HLA in healthy donors. Germline V lookup: CDR1 SGHNT, CDR2 YYREEE (reference sequence). The V gene lost 2 bases and the J gene lost 5 bases, with 20 bases spanning the gap. This CDR3 comprises 16 residues. The PCR was carried out with 60 Vbeta primers and 13 Jbeta primers. TCRdb's table, derived via immunoSEQ multiplex PCR, lists solely in-frame clones and lacks some. The sample carries about 150,000 clones, roughly 80% recorded once. The chain carries TRBV5-4 and TRBJ2-7; D is ambiguous. The source material was PBMCs. The clonotype comes from a man aged 45-65 years in good health and CMV-seropositive. CDR3 nucleotide sequence: TGTGCCAGCAGCTTAGCCCCCCAGGAAGTCTGGGACGAGCAGTACTTC. Translation: CASSLAPQEVWDEQYF.